This is a list of T cell receptor beta chains from one sample in a study of regulatory T cells in long-lasting Graves disease. TCRdb re-analysed the multiplex PCR reads in MiXCR, keeping a single row per CDR3 protein. The table records hundreds of thousands of distinct CDR3 sequences, around 17% of them present only once. This sample also belongs to another study, concerning T cells in Graves' hyperthyroidism and ophthalmopathy.

Sequenced material: peripheral blood mononuclear cells (PBMCs), taken at new diagnosis, from a patient treated with antithyroid drugs. Every receptor here comes from a woman aged 25 to 45 with Graves disease. Each CDR3 is given with its conserved first and last residue. D genes are given only for firm matches. The listing skips clone size in some rows; elsewhere it reads once, few, many or a size class.

TRBV15,NA,TRBJ1-5,few,17,CATSSARDRYSNQPQHF,TGTGCCACCAGTTCCGCCAGGGATAGATATAGCAATCAGCCCCAGCATTTT
TRBV28,TRBD2,TRBJ2-3,NA,15,CASSLTPTSGDTQYF,TGTGCCAGCAGCCTCACCCCGACTAGCGGAGATACGCAGTATTTT
TRBV5-6,NA,TRBJ2-1,few,13,CASSADVYNEQFF,TGTGCCAGCAGCGCGGACGTTTACAATGAGCAGTTCTTC
TRBV28,NA,TRBJ2-4,NA,15,CASSRTGTAEGIQYF,TGTGCCAGCAGCAGAACCGGGACGGCGGAGGGGATTCAGTACTTC
TRBV2,NA,TRBJ2-5,many,16,CASRGVNTGSQETQYF,TGTGCCAGCAGGGGAGTTAACACAGGGTCCCAAGAGACCCAGTACTTC
TRBV28,NA,TRBJ2-2,many,12,CATSWYTGELFF,TGTGCCACCTCATGGTATACCGGGGAGCTGTTTTTT
TRBV2,NA,TRBJ2-7,many,14,CASSPQGGAYEQYF,TGTGCCAGCAGCCCCCAGGGCGGGGCCTACGAGCAGTACTTC
TRBV3-1,TRBD2,TRBJ2-1,many,19,CASSHQRQAGTSGSNEQFF,TGTGCCAGCAGCCACCAACGTCAGGCCGGGACTAGCGGGAGCAATGAGCAGTTCTTC
TRBV10-1,TRBD2,TRBJ2-1,few,15,CASSEGTSVYNEQFF,TGCGCCAGCAGTGAAGGGACTAGCGTCTACAATGAGCAGTTCTTC
TRBV25-1,TRBD2,TRBJ2-1,many,15,CASTSAGAIYNEQFF,TGTGCCAGCACCTCAGCGGGGGCCATATACAATGAGCAGTTCTTC
TRBV14,NA,TRBJ2-5,few,13,CASSQIDLETQYF,TGTGCCAGCAGCCAAATAGATCTCGAGACCCAGTACTTC
TRBV24-1,TRBD2,TRBJ2-1,many,16,CATRPAPGGGDNEQFF,TGTGCCACCCGCCCTGCCCCGGGGGGTGGGGACAATGAGCAGTTCTTC
TRBV14,NA,TRBJ1-1,many,14,CASSQVEVGTEAFF,TGTGCCAGCAGCCAAGTAGAGGTGGGCACTGAAGCTTTCTTT
TRBV2,NA,TRBJ1-6,NA,14,CASRFENYNSPLHF,TGTGCCAGCAGATTCGAGAACTATAATTCACCCCTCCACTTT
TRBV27,TRBD2,TRBJ2-5,NA,18,CASNSLSAGVRDQETQYF,TGTGCCAGCAATTCCCTTTCAGCGGGAGTTCGCGACCAAGAGACCCAGTACTTC
TRBV6-5,NA,TRBJ1-1,many,13,CASSYYDSTEAFF,TGTGCCAGCAGTTACTATGATTCAACTGAAGCTTTCTTT
TRBV24-1,NA,TRBJ2-1,NA,15,CATSDLERDNNEQFF,TGTGCCACCAGTGATTTAGAACGGGACAACAATGAGCAGTTCTTC
TRBV20-1,NA,TRBJ1-5,NA,16,CSARKAWTNSNQPQHF,TGCAGTGCTCGGAAGGCTTGGACAAATAGCAATCAGCCCCAGCATTTT
TRBV28,NA,TRBJ1-2,NA,15,CASSLGFTAHYGYTF,TGTGCCAGCAGTTTGGGGTTTACTGCTCACTATGGCTACACCTTC
TRBV20-1,NA,TRBJ2-5,many,14,CSASSQQGRETQYF,TGCAGTGCTAGTTCTCAACAGGGGAGGGAGACCCAGTACTTC
TRBV3-1,NA,TRBJ2-1,NA,15,CASSQRIPLYNEQFF,TGTGCCAGCAGCCAAAGGATCCCTTTATACAATGAGCAGTTCTTC
TRBV6-2/TRBV6-3,NA,TRBJ2-3,few,13,CASSYLATDTQYF,TGTGCCAGCAGTTACTTAGCCACAGATACGCAGTATTTT
TRBV4-1,TRBD2,TRBJ2-3,few,17,CASSQQTGGRAGDTQYF,TGCGCCAGCAGCCAACAGACAGGCGGGAGGGCCGGAGATACGCAGTATTTT
TRBV5-1,NA,TRBJ2-7,NA,13,CASSLTLSYKQYF,TGCGCCAGCAGCTTGACTCTCTCCTACAAGCAGTACTTC
TRBV12-3/TRBV12-4,NA,TRBJ2-1,many,15,CASIHSLSGYNEQFF,TGTGCCAGCATCCATTCATTATCCGGCTACAATGAGCAGTTCTTC
TRBV29-1,TRBD2,TRBJ2-7,many,12,CSTRTSANEQYF,TGCAGCACTCGGACTAGCGCGAACGAGCAGTACTTC
TRBV11-3,NA,TRBJ2-3,many,14,CASSLGGYTDTQYF,TGTGCCAGCAGCTTAGGCGGATACACAGATACGCAGTATTTT
TRBV28,NA,TRBJ2-5,many,15,CASSSLQEVGETQYF,TGTGCCAGCAGTTCGCTGCAGGAGGTCGGGGAGACCCAGTACTTC
TRBV6-1,NA,TRBJ2-2,many,14,CASRLSGSTGELFF,TGTGCCAGCCGGCTCTCGGGGAGCACCGGGGAGCTGTTTTTT
TRBV20-1,NA,TRBJ1-1,many,14,CSANPGGENTEAFF,TGCAGTGCTAATCCGGGGGGGGAGAACACTGAAGCTTTCTTT
TRBV7-2,NA,TRBJ2-1,many,11,CASSLVREQFF,TGTGCCAGCAGCTTAGTTAGGGAGCAGTTCTTC
TRBV5-1,TRBD1,TRBJ2-5,few,14,CASSSGQGMETQYF,TGCGCCAGCAGCTCGGGACAGGGCATGGAGACCCAGTACTTC
TRBV11-2,TRBD2,TRBJ2-2,NA,17,CASMRNLAGVNTGELFF,TGTGCCAGCATGAGAAATCTAGCGGGTGTTAACACCGGGGAGCTGTTTTTT
TRBV6-1,NA,TRBJ1-2,NA,14,CASTNGGSMGGYTF,TGTGCCAGCACCAACGGGGGGAGTATGGGTGGCTACACCTTC
TRBV5-1,NA,TRBJ1-1,few,14,CASSNGQINTEAFF,TGCGCCAGCAGCAACGGACAGATCAACACTGAAGCTTTCTTT
TRBV7-8,NA,TRBJ2-1,many,15,CASSLREDSYNEQFF,TGTGCCAGCAGTCTCAGGGAAGACTCCTACAATGAGCAGTTCTTC
TRBV14,NA,TRBJ1-1,few,15,CASSSRRDTNTEAFF,TGTGCCAGCAGCTCACGGAGGGACACGAACACTGAAGCTTTCTTT
TRBV12-3/TRBV12-4,TRBD1,TRBJ2-3,many,13,CASGQGVRDTQYF,TGTGCCAGCGGGCAGGGGGTAAGAGATACGCAGTATTTT
TRBV7-2,TRBD2,TRBJ2-3,NA,19,CASSLGGLAGKGSTDTQYF,TGTGCCAGCAGCTTAGGCGGTCTAGCGGGGAAGGGAAGCACAGATACGCAGTATTTT
TRBV15,NA,TRBJ1-6,few,13,CATSRDHGSPLHF,TGTGCCACCAGCAGAGACCACGGTTCACCCCTCCACTTT
TRBV28,NA,TRBJ2-3,many,15,CASSLGGAGTDTQYF,TGTGCCAGCAGCTTAGGGGGGGCTGGCACAGATACGCAGTATTTT
TRBV28,NA,TRBJ2-7,many,12,CASSLVSGEQYF,TGTGCCAGCAGTTTGGTGAGCGGCGAGCAGTACTTC